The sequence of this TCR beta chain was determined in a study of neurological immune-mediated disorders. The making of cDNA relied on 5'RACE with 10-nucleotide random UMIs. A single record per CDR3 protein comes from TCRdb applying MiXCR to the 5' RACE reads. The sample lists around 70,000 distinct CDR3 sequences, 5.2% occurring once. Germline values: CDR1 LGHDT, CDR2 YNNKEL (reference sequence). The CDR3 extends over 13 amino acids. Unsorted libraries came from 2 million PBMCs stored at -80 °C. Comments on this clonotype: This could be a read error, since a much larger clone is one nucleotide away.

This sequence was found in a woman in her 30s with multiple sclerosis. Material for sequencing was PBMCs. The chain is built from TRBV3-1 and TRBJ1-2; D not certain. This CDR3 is CASNQDRENGYTF. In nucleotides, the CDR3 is TGTGCCAGCAACCAAGATCGGGAGAATGGCTACACCTTC.